These 8 T cell receptor beta chains originate from one sample sequenced in a study of cytomegalovirus exposure and HLA in healthy donors (dated by TCRdb to about 2017). The protocol used for the library was the immunoSEQ multiplex PCR assay. Here the immuneACCESS table is served through TCRdb, limited to in-frame sequences with V and J called. Missing clones are a known gap in these copies; in checked studies unresolved V genes cover under half, and the rest lacks a known reason. The sample profile shows tens of thousands of clones; 80% to 95% of them were found once. Less than 4% of the sample lies in the top ten. Sequenced sample: PBMCs. The receptor set was obtained from a woman in her twenties or thirties in good health and CMV-seronegative.

V and J are TRBV5-6 and TRBJ2-5; TRBD2 matches at 12 bases. This CDR3 region has 13 residues. Germline CDR1 is SGHDT and CDR2 is YYEEEE. V was clipped by 6 bases and J by 4 bases; unmatched bases: 1. The CDR3 is CASTLAGGETQYF. In nucleotides, the CDR3 is TGTGCCAGCACACTAGCGGGAGGAGAGACCCAGTACTTC.

This clone was found once. The chain links TRBV9 to TRBJ2-1; a weak D match, TRBD2 (7 bases). CDR3 length: 19 amino acids. Germline assignment: CDR1 SGDLS and CDR2 YYNGEE. V lost 1 base and J 0 bases, leaving 20 bases between the germline ends. This CDR3 is CASSVTGQTSYSSYNEQFF. As DNA, the CDR3 is TGTGCCAGCAGCGTAACTGGACAGACTAGCTATAGCTCCTACAATGAGCAGTTCTTC.

A single count supports this clone. This chain connects TRBV5-6 to TRBJ2-5, with TRBD2 matching 7 bases. CDR3 size: 16 residues. V trimming: 5 bases; J trimming: 2 bases; junction bases outside the gene matches: 12. Germline values: CDR1 SGHDT, CDR2 YYEEEE. CDR3 loop: CASSVGPSGAQETQYF. The CDR3 coding sequence is TGTGCCAGCAGTGTCGGGCCTAGCGGTGCACAAGAGACCCAGTACTTC.

This clone is a singleton in its sample. The genes are TRBV7-9 and TRBJ2-1; 8 bases line up with TRBD2. Germline loops: CDR1 SEHNR, CDR2 FQNEAQ (reference sequence). With 5 bases clipped from V and 8 bases from J, the junction kept 8 bases outside the gene matches. This CDR3 spans 14 amino acids. The CDR3 spells CASSPAGRVDEQFF. Here the CDR3 DNA reads TGTGCCAGCAGCCCCGCCGGGAGGGTCGATGAGCAGTTCTTC. Filled out from reference TRBV7-9 and TRBJ2-1, the complete variable domain reads DTGVSQNPRHKITKRGQNVTFRCDPISEHNRLYWYRQTLGQGPEFLTYFQNEAQLEKSRLLSDRFSAERPKGSFSTLEIQRTEQGDSAMYLCASSPAGRVDEQFFGPGTRLTVL.

V and J are TRBV9 and TRBJ1-5; perhaps TRBD1 as D (5 bases). This CDR3 has 14 residues. Germline V gives CDR1 SGDLS, CDR2 YYNGEE. V was cut by 0 bases and J by 6 bases, with 10 bases left in between. In DNA form, the CDR3 reads TGTGCCAGCAGCGTAGGGTTAGGGGCTCAGCCCCAGCATTTT. It is translated as CASSVGLGAQPQHF.

In its sample, this clone was seen once. The J gene is TRBJ2-1, the V gene TRBV30; TRBD2 is a possible D gene (5 bases). V lost 0 bases to trimming and J lost 7 bases, with 16 bases between them. Germline V gene sequence: CDR1 GTSNPN, CDR2 SVGIG (reference sequence). The CDR3 is made up of 15 amino acids. This chain's CDR3 is CAWSVRGILFNEQFF. The CDR3 DNA follows: TGTGCCTGGAGTGTACGGGGTATTCTTTTTAATGAGCAGTTCTTC.

The genes are TRBV30 and TRBJ2-1; 10 nucleotides line up with TRBD2. Looked up from germline, CDR1 is GTSNPN and CDR2 is SVGIG (reference sequence). The CDR3 runs to 12 residues. The ends lost 7 bases at V and 10 bases at J; junction bases unmatched: 7. The CDR3 coding sequence is TGTGCCTCTGCTAGCGGGAGAGGAGAGCAGTTCTTC. This codes for CASASGRGEQFF.

The V gene is TRBV18, the J gene TRBJ2-1, with TRBD2 matching over 14 bases. Losses at the gene ends were 0 bases for V and 6 bases for J; bases not matched to a gene: 25. CDR1 and CDR2 from the germline V gene are KGHSH and LQKENI. CDR3 size: 24 residues. CDR3 in amino acids: CASSPPLAEKGLAGGGLWVNEQFF. The CDR3 DNA sequence: TGTGCCAGCTCACCACCCTTGGCCGAGAAAGGACTAGCGGGAGGTGGTCTCTGGGTCAATGAGCAGTTCTTC.